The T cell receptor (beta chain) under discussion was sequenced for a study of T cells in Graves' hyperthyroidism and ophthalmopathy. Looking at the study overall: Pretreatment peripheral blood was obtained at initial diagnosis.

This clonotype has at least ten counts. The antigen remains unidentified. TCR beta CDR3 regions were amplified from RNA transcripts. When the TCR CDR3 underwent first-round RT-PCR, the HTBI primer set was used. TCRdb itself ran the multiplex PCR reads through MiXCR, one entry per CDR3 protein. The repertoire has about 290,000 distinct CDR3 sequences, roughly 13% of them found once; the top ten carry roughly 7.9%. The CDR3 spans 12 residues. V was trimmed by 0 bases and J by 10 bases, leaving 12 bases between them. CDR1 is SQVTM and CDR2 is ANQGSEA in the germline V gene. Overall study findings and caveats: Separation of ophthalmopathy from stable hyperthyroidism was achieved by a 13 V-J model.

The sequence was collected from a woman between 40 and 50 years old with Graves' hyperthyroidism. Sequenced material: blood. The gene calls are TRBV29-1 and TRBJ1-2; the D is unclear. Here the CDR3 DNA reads TGCAGCGTTGAAGATAGTACGGACCACTACACCTTC. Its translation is CSVEDSTDHYTF.